These T cell receptor beta chains were read from a single sample in a study of blood T cells in healthy people across ages. TCRdb reanalysed the 5' RACE reads using MiXCR and keeps one entry per CDR3 protein. The data contain 800,000 to 950,000 distinct CDR3 sequences, 25% to 35% of them singletons. This sample also appeared in a second study, on T cells of mothers and their children.

The specimen was blood. Source of these receptors: a woman aged 40 to 49 in good health. Each CDR3 is given with its conserved first and last residue. The D gene is left open where the match is weak. Where a row states a size, it is once, few, many or the class of an expanded clone; other rows omit it.

abundance,v_gene,j_gene,d_gene,CDR3aa,CDR3nt
many,TRBV12-3/TRBV12-4,TRBJ2-6,.,CASRRTDSGANVLTF,TGTGCCAGCAGACGGACAGACTCTGGGGCCAACGTCCTGACTTTC
few,TRBV5-4,TRBJ2-3,TRBD2,CASSPPSGGARTQYF,TGTGCCAGCAGCCCTCCTAGCGGGGGGGCGCGGACGCAGTATTTT
many,TRBV5-6,TRBJ2-3,TRBD2,CASSSAGGLADTQYF,TGTGCCAGCAGCTCAGCGGGGGGACTCGCAGATACGCAGTATTTT
many,TRBV6-2/TRBV6-3,TRBJ2-1,TRBD2,CASSYSPGLAWSEQFF,TGTGCCAGCAGTTACTCGCCGGGACTAGCGTGGAGTGAGCAGTTCTTC
.,TRBV5-1,TRBJ1-1,.,CASSLEQPTEAFF,TGCGCCAGCAGCCTGGAACAGCCCACTGAAGCTTTCTTT
many,TRBV24-1,TRBJ1-5,.,CATSVRTGGHSIGGNQPQHF,TGTGCCACCAGTGTTAGGACGGGCGGTCACAGTATTGGCGGCAATCAGCCCCAGCATTTT
many,TRBV29-1,TRBJ2-5,TRBD2,CSVVGGDRETQYF,TGCAGCGTTGTCGGGGGGGATAGGGAGACCCAGTACTTC
.,TRBV6-5,TRBJ2-3,TRBD2,CASRLRTSGRDTQYF,TGTGCCAGCAGATTAAGGACTAGCGGTCGAGATACGCAGTATTTT
many,TRBV7-2,TRBJ1-2,.,CASKIPGAYYGYTF,TGTGCCAGCAAAATACCAGGGGCCTACTATGGCTACACCTTC
.,TRBV29-1,TRBJ2-7,TRBD1,CSVEGTGAIYEQYF,TGCAGCGTTGAAGGGACAGGGGCAATCTACGAGCAGTACTTC